This TCR beta chain emerged from a study of OX40 agonist ivuxolimab in advanced cancers. Study as a whole: Antecedent anti-PD-1, anti-PD-L1 or anti-CTLA-4 therapy was permissible, with around 41% having received some. Points from the study as a whole: The study found among the lowest clonal expansion in partial responders at 0.1-3.0 mg/kg. Certain nonresponding patients likewise had low normalized T-cell clonal expansion. Dose levels from 0.1 to 3.0 mg/kg saw CD4+ and CD8+ blood T cells expand clonally by week 6.

Sequencing used immunoSEQ multiplex PCR; TCRdb keeps in-frame clones, though not all of them. The repertoire holds under 200,000 clones, with approximately 94% as singletons. To note about this clone: Its specificity is unknown.

The CDR3 runs 12 residues. Trimming shortened V by 5 bases and J by 2 bases, and 7 bases separated the two germline ends. Germline loops: CDR1 KGHSH, CDR2 LQKENI. The sample consisted of CD4+ or CD8+ T cells sorted from blood, taken in a trial of the OX40 agonist ivuxolimab. This sequence originates from an adult with an advanced solid tumor such as melanoma, head and neck, liver or kidney cancer. The chain links TRBV18 to TRBJ2-7, with D unclear. The CDR3 DNA follows: TGTGCCAGCTCAGACTCTACCTACGAGCAGTACTTC. It specifies CASSDSTYEQYF.